Each of the 28 T cell receptor beta chains below was sequenced from the same sample in a study of T cell responses to AZD1222 COVID-19 vaccine. Using immunoSEQ multiplex PCR, the repertoire was profiled, and TCRdb retains in-frame clones only, with some absent. This table holds 150,000 or so clones, about 90% found once. The sample here was peripheral blood, taken on day 0 of AZD1222 vaccination. The source of these receptors is an adult in good health.

V usage is TRBV7-9 and J usage is TRBJ2-1; 7 bases map to TRBD1. V was pared by 7 bases and J by 9 bases, with 12 bases of the junction left unmatched. Germline loops: CDR1 SEHNR, CDR2 FQNEAQ (reference sequence). This CDR3 is 14 amino acids long. As DNA, the CDR3 is TGTGCCAGCAACCCGTTGACAGGGTCGGGTGAGCAGTTCTTC. The encoded protein is CASNPLTGSGEQFF.

The chain couples TRBV5-6 to TRBJ2-7; D is perhaps TRBD1 (5 bases). V lost 6 bases to trimming and J lost 1 base, with 8 bases between them. The V gene's germline CDR1 is SGHDT and CDR2 YYEEEE. This CDR3 contains 12 residues. CDR3 sequence: CASTSGSYEQYF. CDR3 DNA: TGTGCCAGCACTTCAGGGTCCTACGAGCAGTACTTC. The full variable domain, completed using reference TRBV5-6 and TRBJ2-7, is DAGVTQSPTHLIKTRGQQVTLRCSPKSGHDTVSWYQQALGQGPQFIFQYYEEEERQRGNFPDRFSGHQFPNYSSELNVNALLLGDSALYLCASTSGSYEQYFGPGTRLTVT.

The gene calls are TRBV19 and TRBJ1-5; 7 bases line up with TRBD1. Per germline, CDR1 LNHDA and CDR2 SQIVND (reference sequence). This CDR3 has 14 amino acids. With V trimmed by 6 bases and J by 7 bases, 9 bases remained unmatched. This CDR3 is CASRTTGEGQPQHF. CDR3 nucleotides: TGTGCCAGTAGAACCACAGGGGAGGGACAGCCCCAGCATTTT.

The J gene is TRBJ1-2, the V gene TRBV9; 9 bases map to TRBD1. After removal of 5 bases from V and 5 bases from J, the junction contained 10 bases not matched to a gene. This CDR3 is built from 15 residues. CDR1 SGDLS and CDR2 YYNGEE come from the germline V gene. As DNA, the CDR3 is TGTGCCAGCAGTATTTTCGGGACAGGGAGGTATGGCTACACCTTC. Translating it yields CASSIFGTGRYGYTF.

In nucleotides, the CDR3 is TGTGCCAGCAGTCGCCCCAGGGGTTCTAAAGGCTACACCTTC. Its translation: CASSRPRGSKGYTF. The J gene is TRBJ1-2, the V gene TRBV28, with D possibly being TRBD1 (6 bases). Germline V gene data show CDR1 as MDHEN and CDR2 as SYDVKM. Trimming cost V 5 bases and J 8 bases, with 18 bases left between them. CDR3 length: 14 amino acids.

Only one count was recorded for this clone. The chain recombines TRBV5-6 with TRBJ2-7, with a possible D match to TRBD2 (5 bases). The CDR3 has 13 amino acids. Trimming removed 4 bases from V and 1 base from J, with 9 bases in between. Germline V gene data show CDR1 as SGHDT and CDR2 as YYEEEE. Written as DNA, the CDR3 is TGTGCCAGCAGCCTAGCCCCATCCTACGAGCAGTACTTC. This sequence encodes CASSLAPSYEQYF.

This chain joins TRBV28 and TRBJ1-3; D gene unclear. V gave up 1 base and J gave up 5 bases, with 12 bases separating them. Germline loops: CDR1 MDHEN, CDR2 SYDVKM. The CDR3 loop spans 15 amino acids. CDR3 residues: CASSLFWGTRNTIYF. The CDR3 nucleotides are TGTGCCAGCAGTTTATTTTGGGGAACAAGAAACACCATATATTTT.

The chain combines TRBV10-2 with TRBJ1-2; tentative D call: TRBD1 (6 bases). Trimming pared 0 bases from V and 6 bases from J, leaving 17 bases between. This CDR3 has 16 residues. Germline CDR1 and CDR2: WSHSY and SAAADI. The CDR3 nucleotides read TGCGCCAGCAGTGAGTCGAAGGGCTACAGGGCGGATGGCTACACCTTC. This codes for CASSESKGYRADGYTF.

The V and J genes are TRBV9 and TRBJ2-7; no clear D gene. Germline V CDR1 and CDR2: SGDLS, YYNGEE. V lost 4 bases and J 0 bases, leaving 11 bases between the germline ends. The CDR3 has 14 residues. The DNA of the CDR3 is TGTGCCAGCAGCACCCAATCACACTCCTACGAGCAGTACTTC. This translates into CASSTQSHSYEQYF.

The chain has TRBV5-6 and TRBJ1-3; D may be TRBD1 (5 bases). V lost 5 bases to trimming and J lost 2 bases, with 11 bases between them. From germline, CDR1 is SGHDT and CDR2 YYEEEE. The CDR3 spans 14 residues. CDR3 bases: TGTGCCAGCAGGTTGCGGGGGGCTGGAAACACCATATATTTT. Amino acids: CASRLRGAGNTIYF.

This chain links TRBV15 with TRBJ2-1, with a weak D call TRBD2 (5 bases). The CDR3 is 15 amino acids. Germline assignment: CDR1 LNHNV and CDR2 YYDKDF (reference sequence). The V end was cut by 0 bases, the J end by 8 bases, with 14 bases between. CDR3 DNA sequence: TGTGCCACCAGCAGAGATGCCCTAGCCCTAGATGAGCAGTTCTTC. Translation: CATSRDALALDEQFF.

The gene calls are TRBV7-2 and TRBJ2-5; D might be TRBD2 (6 bases). CDR3 length: 14 amino acids. Germline CDR1 SGHTA, CDR2 FQGNSA. Trimming pared 5 bases from V and 2 bases from J, leaving 12 bases between. The CDR3 nucleotides are TGTGCCAGCAGCGCGGGGATAAATCAAGAGACCCAGTACTTC. This translates into CASSAGINQETQYF.

Only one count was recorded for this clone. The J gene is TRBJ1-2, the V gene TRBV14, with TRBD1 identical over 9 bases. Germline V lookup: CDR1 SGHDN, CDR2 FVKESK. The CDR3 has 17 residues. The V gene end was trimmed by 2 bases and the J gene end by 4 bases; junction bases not matched to a gene: 11. The CDR3 nucleotides are TGTGCCAGCAGCCAAAGGCAGGGACAGGGTTCTGTCTATGGCTACACCTTC. Its translation: CASSQRQGQGSVYGYTF.

The CDR3 loop reads CASSSGLAGVTGELFF. The CDR3 coding sequence is TGTGCCAGCAGCTCTGGACTAGCGGGAGTCACCGGGGAGCTGTTTTTT. V usage is TRBV7-6 and J usage is TRBJ2-2; TRBD2 aligns across 13 bases. J lost 4 bases, V lost 4 bases, and 3 bases had no gene match. This CDR3 has 16 amino acids. The germline CDR1 and CDR2 sequences are SGHVS and FNYEAQ. Filled out from reference TRBV7-6 and TRBJ2-2, the complete variable domain reads GAGVSQSPRYKVTKRGQDVALRCDPISGHVSLYWYRQALGQGPEFLTYFNYEAQQDKSGLPNDRFSAERPEGSISTLTIQRTEQRDSAMYRCASSSGLAGVTGELFFGEGSRLTVL.

This chain uses TRBV4-2 with TRBJ2-7; TRBD2 aligns across 9 bases. Germline V gene data show CDR1 as LGHNA and CDR2 as YNFKEQ. Trimming took 0 bases from V and 3 from J; bases not matched to a gene: 6. The CDR3 runs to 16 residues. CDR3: CASSQDWASGVYEQYF. The CDR3 bases are TGTGCCAGCAGCCAAGATTGGGCTAGCGGGGTCTACGAGCAGTACTTC.

About this clone: A junction end diverges from the germline sequence, so it may reflect a read error. V and J are TRBV6-5 and TRBJ2-7, with D unclear. The germline V gene encodes CDR1 MNHEY and CDR2 SVGAGI. The CDR3 length is 13 residues. The CDR3 region has the DNA TGTGCCAACAGTTACCGGTATAACTACGAGCAGTACTTC. It encodes CANSYRYNYEQYF.

The V and J genes are TRBV7-3 and TRBJ2-1; the match to TRBD2 covers 12 bases. Trimming removed 2 bases from V and 10 bases from J; junction bases left unmatched: 3. From germline, CDR1 is SGHTA and CDR2 FQGTGA. CDR3 length: 14 amino acids. CDR3 loop: CASSLELAGGEQFF. CDR3 coding DNA: TGTGCCAGCAGCTTAGAACTAGCGGGAGGAGAGCAGTTCTTC.

V gene TRBV3-1 (or the pseudogene TRBV3-2) combines with J gene TRBJ2-3; perhaps TRBD2 as D (5 bases). The CDR3 spans 13 residues. Per the germline V gene, CDR1 is LGHDT and CDR2 is YNNKEL (reference sequence). Trimming removed 4 bases at V and 6 bases at J, with 11 bases between. The CDR3 loop reads CASSRSPGDTQYF. DNA for the CDR3: TGTGCCAGCAGCCGATCGCCGGGGGATACGCAGTATTTT.

The V call is TRBV6-1, the J call TRBJ2-3; 7 nucleotides align to TRBD2. Germline assignment: CDR1 MNHNS and CDR2 SASEGT. V was pared by 3 bases and J by 4 bases, with 4 bases of the junction left unmatched. CDR3 length equals 14 residues. The CDR3, as DNA: TGTGCCAGCAGTGAGAGACTAGCAGCAGATACGCAGTATTTT. Translation gives CASSERLAADTQYF.

This chain connects TRBV5-8 to TRBJ2-7, with D perhaps TRBD2 (6 bases). Trimming stripped 0 bases from V and 2 bases from J, with 12 bases between. This CDR3 region has 15 residues. Germline V gives CDR1 SGHTS, CDR2 YDEGEE. For the CDR3, the DNA is TGTGCCAGCAGCTTGGTCTTGCGGGGAACCTACGAGCAGTACTTC. The encoded protein is CASSLVLRGTYEQYF.

V is TRBV5-6 and J is TRBJ2-7; D ambiguous. The germline CDR1 and CDR2 sequences are SGHDT and YYEEEE. Trimming shortened V by 4 bases and J by 9 bases, and 17 bases separated the two germline ends. This CDR3 is 13 amino acids long. The CDR3 sequence is CASSTTGPEVQYF. CDR3 coding DNA: TGTGCCAGCAGCACAACCGGGCCTGAGGTGCAGTACTTC.

CDR3 in DNA: TGTGCCAGCAGTTCCCAGACAGGGTCAGGGCAGCCCCAGCATTTT. Translating gives CASSSQTGSGQPQHF. The chain links TRBV6-2 or TRBV6-3 to TRBJ1-5; 7 bases map to TRBD1. Germline CDR1 MNHEY, CDR2 SVGEGT. With 4 bases clipped from V and 7 bases from J, the junction kept 10 bases outside the gene matches. This CDR3 is built from 15 residues.

V is TRBV28 and J is TRBJ2-7; D perhaps matches TRBD1 (5 bases). Germline loops: CDR1 MDHEN, CDR2 SYDVKM. This CDR3 is 12 amino acids long. CDR3 DNA: TGTGCAAAGCAGGGTGTGACCTACGAGCAGTACTTC. Translated, it gives CAKQGVTYEQYF.

This clone was seen a single time. The chain carries TRBV4-1 and TRBJ1-5, with TRBD1 as a possible D gene (5 bases). V was shortened by 0 bases and J by 4 bases, with 13 bases between the two germline ends. CDR3 length equals 16 residues. Germline assignment: CDR1 MGHRA and CDR2 YSYEKL. The CDR3 protein is CASSQEDTGWNQPQHF. CDR3 in DNA: TGCGCCAGCAGCCAAGAGGATACAGGTTGGAATCAGCCCCAGCATTTT.

V gene TRBV18 combines with J gene TRBJ1-6; D unclear. Germline lookup yields CDR1 KGHSH and CDR2 LQKENI. The CDR3 runs 15 residues. With 6 bases removed from V and 7 bases from J, the gap between germline ends came to 16 bases. CDR3 bases: TGTGCCAGCTCTCCGACCCGAATCCCAAATTCACCCCTCCACTTT. This translates into CASSPTRIPNSPLHF.

The chain employs TRBV5-1 and TRBJ2-7, with TRBD2 identical over 7 bases. The CDR3 totals 13 residues. CDR1 SGHRS and CDR2 YFSETQ come from the germline V gene. V was pared by 4 bases and J by 3 bases, with 4 bases of the junction left unmatched. The CDR3 DNA follows: TGCGCCAGCAGCCCCCCGGGGGGCTACGAGCAGTACTTC. This codes for CASSPPGGYEQYF. Based on the CDR3 plus reference TRBV5-1 and TRBJ2-7, the full variable domain is KAGVTQTPRYLIKTRGQQVTLSCSPISGHRSVSWYQQTPGQGLQFLFEYFSETQRNKGNFPGRFSGRQFSNSRSEMNVSTLELGDSALYLCASSPPGGYEQYFGPGTRLTVT.

The gene calls are TRBV4-2 and TRBJ2-7; 10 bases fit TRBD1. Germline CDR1 reads LGHNA; CDR2 reads YNFKEQ. This CDR3 comprises 15 residues. The trim removed 1 base at V and 5 bases at J, leaving 5 bases unmatched. The CDR3 here is CASSQGGTGENEQYF. The CDR3 region has the DNA TGTGCCAGCAGCCAAGGTGGGACAGGGGAAAACGAGCAGTACTTC.

Written as DNA, the CDR3 is TGTGCCAGCAGTCGACTAGCGAACCAAGAGACCCAGTACTTC. As protein: CASSRLANQETQYF. V gene TRBV28 combines with J gene TRBJ2-5; 8 nucleotides align to TRBD2. Trimming cost V 5 bases and J 0 bases; bases outside gene matches: 2. Germline loops: CDR1 MDHEN, CDR2 SYDVKM. The CDR3 runs 14 residues.